The rows below give T cell receptor beta chains drawn from one sample of a study of T cells in Graves' hyperthyroidism and ophthalmopathy. Via MiXCR, TCRdb re-called the multiplex PCR reads, giving one row per CDR3 protein. The profile shows 480,000 or so distinct CDR3 sequences, roughly 45% of them singletons. Material for sequencing was peripheral blood or thyroid tissue (not recorded which). The receptors were gathered from an adult woman with Graves' disease, either hyperthyroidism or ophthalmopathy (not recorded which). The CDR3 runs from the conserved cysteine through the conserved F or W. The D gene is left open where the match is weak. Rows give clone size only sometimes, using once, few, many, or a class for an expanded clone.

j_gene: TRBJ1-1
d_gene: .
abundance: .
v_gene: TRBV29-1
CDR3nt: TGCAGCAATGTCCCCGCTGGGCAGGTTGGCGAAGCTTTCTTT
CDR3aa: CSNVPAGQVGEAFF

j_gene: TRBJ1-1
d_gene: .
abundance: many
v_gene: TRBV6-6
CDR3nt: TGTGCCAGCAGTTACTCGGGGCGGAACACTGAAGCTTTCTTT
CDR3aa: CASSYSGRNTEAFF

j_gene: TRBJ1-5
d_gene: .
abundance: .
v_gene: TRBV11-2
CDR3nt: TGTGCCAGCAGTTTATTTCCAGGGGCAGGGGATCAGCCCCAGCATTTT
CDR3aa: CASSLFPGAGDQPQHF

j_gene: TRBJ1-2
d_gene: .
abundance: few
v_gene: TRBV20-1
CDR3nt: TGCAGTGCTAGAGGGCAAATTACTGGCTACACCTTC
CDR3aa: CSARGQITGYTF

j_gene: TRBJ1-1
d_gene: .
abundance: .
v_gene: TRBV20-1
CDR3nt: TGCAGTGCTAGAGACCAAACGGACACTGAAGCTTTCTTT
CDR3aa: CSARDQTDTEAFF

j_gene: TRBJ2-2
d_gene: .
abundance: .
v_gene: TRBV11-1
CDR3nt: TGTGCCAGCAGCTTGGTCAACGGGGAGCTGTTTTTT
CDR3aa: CASSLVNGELFF

j_gene: TRBJ1-1
d_gene: .
abundance: .
v_gene: TRBV2
CDR3nt: TGTGCTAGATTTGGGGCGGCGAACACTGAAGCTTTCTTT
CDR3aa: CARFGAANTEAFF

j_gene: TRBJ2-5
d_gene: .
abundance: few
v_gene: TRBV10-3
CDR3nt: TGTGCCATCAGTGAGGACTGGGGAGGTAAAGAGACCCAGTACTTC
CDR3aa: CAISEDWGGKETQYF

j_gene: TRBJ1-1
d_gene: TRBD1
abundance: .
v_gene: TRBV11-2
CDR3nt: TGTGCCAGCAGCCCATACCGGGACAGCATCGGCGGTAGTGCCACTGAAGCTTTCTTT
CDR3aa: CASSPYRDSIGGSATEAFF

j_gene: TRBJ1-5
d_gene: .
abundance: many
v_gene: TRBV5-1
CDR3nt: TGCGCCAGCAGCTTGGGTTGGGGGGGCAATCAGCCCCAGCATTTT
CDR3aa: CASSLGWGGNQPQHF

j_gene: TRBJ2-5
d_gene: TRBD1
abundance: .
v_gene: TRBV2
CDR3nt: TGTGCCAGCAGTGCACAGACAGGGGAGGAGACCCAGTACTTC
CDR3aa: CASSAQTGEETQYF

j_gene: TRBJ2-5
d_gene: .
abundance: .
v_gene: TRBV28
CDR3nt: TGTGCCAGCAGGGACAGCGGGCTCCAAGAGACCCAGTACTTC
CDR3aa: CASRDSGLQETQYF

j_gene: TRBJ1-1
d_gene: .
abundance: many
v_gene: TRBV24-1
CDR3nt: TGTGCCACAAACGGGACCAGGTTTAACACTGAAGCTTTCTTT
CDR3aa: CATNGTRFNTEAFF

j_gene: TRBJ1-5
d_gene: .
abundance: .
v_gene: TRBV7-8
CDR3nt: TGTGCCAGCATCCTATTCCCGGGGCCTAATCAGCCCCAGCATTTT
CDR3aa: CASILFPGPNQPQHF

j_gene: TRBJ2-3
d_gene: TRBD2
abundance: few
v_gene: TRBV6-4
CDR3nt: TGTGCCAGCAGTGCTAGCGGGAGCACAGATACGCAGTATTTT
CDR3aa: CASSASGSTDTQYF

j_gene: TRBJ2-6
d_gene: TRBD2
abundance: .
v_gene: TRBV12-3/TRBV12-4
CDR3nt: TGTGCCAGCAGTCCTCCGGGGGGAAGGATATCTGGGGCCAACGTCCTGACTTTC
CDR3aa: CASSPPGGRISGANVLTF

j_gene: TRBJ1-3
d_gene: TRBD1
abundance: once
v_gene: TRBV25-1
CDR3nt: TGTGCCAGCAGTGCCACAAGGGACAGCCGCTCTGGAAACACCATATATTTT
CDR3aa: CASSATRDSRSGNTIYF

j_gene: TRBJ1-3
d_gene: .
abundance: many
v_gene: TRBV5-4
CDR3nt: TGTGCCAGCAGCTGGGGCTCCGCCTCTGGAAACACCATATATTTT
CDR3aa: CASSWGSASGNTIYF

j_gene: TRBJ1-2
d_gene: .
abundance: .
v_gene: TRBV25-1
CDR3nt: TGTGCCAGCAGTGATAAATGGACTGGCTACACCTTC
CDR3aa: CASSDKWTGYTF